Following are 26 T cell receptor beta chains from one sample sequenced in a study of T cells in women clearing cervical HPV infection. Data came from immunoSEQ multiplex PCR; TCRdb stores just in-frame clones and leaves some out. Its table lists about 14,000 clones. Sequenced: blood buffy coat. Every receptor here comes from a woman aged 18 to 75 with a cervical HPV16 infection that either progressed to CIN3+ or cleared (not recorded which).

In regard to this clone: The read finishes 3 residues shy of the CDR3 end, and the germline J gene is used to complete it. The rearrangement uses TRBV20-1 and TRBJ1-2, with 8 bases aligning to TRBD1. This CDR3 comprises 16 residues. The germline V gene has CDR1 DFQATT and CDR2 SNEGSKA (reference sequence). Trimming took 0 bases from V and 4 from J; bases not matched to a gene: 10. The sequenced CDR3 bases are TGCAGTGCTAGAGATATTAGTACAGGGGGTCCCTATGGC. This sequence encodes CSARDISTGGPYG. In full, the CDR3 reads CSARDISTGGPYGYTF.

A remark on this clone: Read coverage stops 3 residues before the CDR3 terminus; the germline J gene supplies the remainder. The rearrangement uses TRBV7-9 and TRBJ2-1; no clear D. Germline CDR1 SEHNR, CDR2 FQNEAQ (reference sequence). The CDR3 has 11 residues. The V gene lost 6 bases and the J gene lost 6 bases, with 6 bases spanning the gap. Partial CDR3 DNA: TGTGCCAGCAGACAGAGCAATGAG. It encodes CASRQSNE. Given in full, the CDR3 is CASRQSNEQFF.

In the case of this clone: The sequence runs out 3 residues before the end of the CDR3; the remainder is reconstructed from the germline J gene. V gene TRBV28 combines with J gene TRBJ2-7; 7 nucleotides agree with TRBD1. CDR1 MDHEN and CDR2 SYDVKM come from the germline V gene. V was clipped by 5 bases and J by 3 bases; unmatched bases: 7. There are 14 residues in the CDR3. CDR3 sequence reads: CASSQETGNYEQYF. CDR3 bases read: TGTGCCAGCAGTCAAGAGACAGGGAACTACGAG.

The CDR3 here is CASSDLGAVGETQYF. The DNA read from the CDR3 is TGTGCCAGCAGTGACTTGGGGGCGGTTGGGGAGACG. J is TRBJ2-3 and V is TRBV6-1; a possible D gene is TRBD1 (6 bases). The observed sequence ends 3 residues before the CDR3 terminus, with the missing tail filled in from the germline J gene. Per the germline V gene, CDR1 is MNHNS and CDR2 is SASEGT. CDR3 length: 15 residues.

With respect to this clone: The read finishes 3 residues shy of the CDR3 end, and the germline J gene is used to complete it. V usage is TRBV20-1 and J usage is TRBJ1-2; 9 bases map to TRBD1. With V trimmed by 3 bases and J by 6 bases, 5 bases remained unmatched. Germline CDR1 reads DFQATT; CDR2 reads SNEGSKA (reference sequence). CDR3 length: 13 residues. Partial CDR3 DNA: TGCAGTGCTAGGAGGGGACAGGGAGATGGC. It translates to CSARRGQGDG. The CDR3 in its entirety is CSARRGQGDGYTF.

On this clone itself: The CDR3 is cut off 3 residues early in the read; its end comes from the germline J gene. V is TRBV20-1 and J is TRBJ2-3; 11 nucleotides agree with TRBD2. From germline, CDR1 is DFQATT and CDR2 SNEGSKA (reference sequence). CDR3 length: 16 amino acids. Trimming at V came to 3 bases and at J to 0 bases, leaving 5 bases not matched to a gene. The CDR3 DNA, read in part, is TGCAGTGCTAGGCCCGCTAGCGGGAGGAGCACAGATACG. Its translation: CSARPASGRSTDT. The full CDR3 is CSARPASGRSTDTQYF.

CDR3 sequence: CASSPYGQGYDYTF. The sequenced part of the CDR3 DNA is TGTGCCAGCTCCCCCTACGGACAGGGGTACGAC. The chain couples TRBV18 to TRBJ1-2, with TRBD1 identical over 9 bases. The CDR3 goes on 3 residues after the read ends, and that part is filled in from the germline J gene. The CDR3 covers 14 residues. Per the germline V gene, CDR1 is KGHSH and CDR2 is LQKENI.

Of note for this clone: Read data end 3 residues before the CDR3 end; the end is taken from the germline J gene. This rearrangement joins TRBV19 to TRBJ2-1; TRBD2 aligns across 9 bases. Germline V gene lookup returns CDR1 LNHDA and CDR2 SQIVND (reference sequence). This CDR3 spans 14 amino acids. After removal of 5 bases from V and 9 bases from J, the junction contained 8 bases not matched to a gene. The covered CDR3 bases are TGTGCCAGTAGTCAAATTAGCGGGAGTAGTGAG. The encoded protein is CASSQISGSSE. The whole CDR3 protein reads CASSQISGSSEQFF.

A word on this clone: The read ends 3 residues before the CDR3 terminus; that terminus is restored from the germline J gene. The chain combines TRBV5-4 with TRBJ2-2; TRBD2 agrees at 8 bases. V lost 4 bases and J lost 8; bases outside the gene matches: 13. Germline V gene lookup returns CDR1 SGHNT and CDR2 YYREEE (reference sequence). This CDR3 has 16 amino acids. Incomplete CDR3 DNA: TGTGCCAGCAGCAGAACTAGCGGACCAGATAAAGGGGAG. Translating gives CASSRTSGPDKGE. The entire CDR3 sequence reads CASSRTSGPDKGELFF.

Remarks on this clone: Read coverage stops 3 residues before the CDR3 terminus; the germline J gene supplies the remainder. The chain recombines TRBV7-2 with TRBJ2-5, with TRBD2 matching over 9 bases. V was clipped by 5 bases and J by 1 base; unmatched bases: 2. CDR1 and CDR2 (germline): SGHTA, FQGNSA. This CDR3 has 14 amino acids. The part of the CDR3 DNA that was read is TGTGCCAGCAGCCCGGGACTAGCCCAAGAGACC. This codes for CASSPGLAQET. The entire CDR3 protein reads CASSPGLAQETQYF.

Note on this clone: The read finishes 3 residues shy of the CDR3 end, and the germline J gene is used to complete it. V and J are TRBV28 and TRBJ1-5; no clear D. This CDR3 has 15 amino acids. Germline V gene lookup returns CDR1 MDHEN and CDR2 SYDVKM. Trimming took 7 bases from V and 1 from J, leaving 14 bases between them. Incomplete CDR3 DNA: TGTGCCAGCAAGGGTCGGCGAGGGAGCAATCAGCCC. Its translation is CASKGRRGSNQP. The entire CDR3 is CASKGRRGSNQPQHF.

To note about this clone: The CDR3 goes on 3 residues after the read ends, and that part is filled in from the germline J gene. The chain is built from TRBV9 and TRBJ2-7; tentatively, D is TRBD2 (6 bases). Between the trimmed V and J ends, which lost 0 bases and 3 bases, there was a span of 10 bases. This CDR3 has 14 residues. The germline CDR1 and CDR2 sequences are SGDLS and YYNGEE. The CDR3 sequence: CASSVGAGSYEQYF. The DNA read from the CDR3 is TGTGCCAGCAGCGTAGGCGCGGGAAGCTACGAG.

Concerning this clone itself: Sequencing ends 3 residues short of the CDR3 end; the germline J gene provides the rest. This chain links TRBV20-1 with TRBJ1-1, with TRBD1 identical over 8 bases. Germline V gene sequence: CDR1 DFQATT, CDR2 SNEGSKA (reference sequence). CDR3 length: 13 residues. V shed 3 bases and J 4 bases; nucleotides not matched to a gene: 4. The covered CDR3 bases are TGCAGTGCTAGCATAGGACAGGGCACTGAA. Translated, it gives CSASIGQGTE. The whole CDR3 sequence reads CSASIGQGTEAFF.

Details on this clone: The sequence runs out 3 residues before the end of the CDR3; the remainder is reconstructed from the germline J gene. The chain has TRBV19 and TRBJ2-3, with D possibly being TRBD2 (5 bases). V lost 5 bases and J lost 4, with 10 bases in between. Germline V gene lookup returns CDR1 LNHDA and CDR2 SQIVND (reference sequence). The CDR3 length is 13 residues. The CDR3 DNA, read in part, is TGTGCCAGTAGTGCGCTAGCCGCAGATACG. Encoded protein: CASSALAADT. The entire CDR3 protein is CASSALAADTQYF.

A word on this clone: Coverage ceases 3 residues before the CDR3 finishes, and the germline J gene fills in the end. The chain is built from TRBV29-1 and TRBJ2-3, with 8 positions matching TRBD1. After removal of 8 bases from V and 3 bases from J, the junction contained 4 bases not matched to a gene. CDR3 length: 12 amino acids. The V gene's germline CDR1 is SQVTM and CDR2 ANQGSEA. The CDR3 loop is CSYWTGTDTQYF. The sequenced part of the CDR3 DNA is TGCAGCTACTGGACAGGGACAGATACG.

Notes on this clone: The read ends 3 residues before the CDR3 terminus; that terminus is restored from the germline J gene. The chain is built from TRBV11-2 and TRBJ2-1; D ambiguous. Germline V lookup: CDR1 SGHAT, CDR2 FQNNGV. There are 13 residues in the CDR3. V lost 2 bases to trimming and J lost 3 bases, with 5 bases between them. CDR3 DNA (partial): TGTGCCAGCAGCTTACCACTCTACAATGAG. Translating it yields CASSLPLYNE. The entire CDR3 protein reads CASSLPLYNEQFF.

The CDR3 bases that were read are TGTGCCAGCTCACCAAAGGGCGATCAGCCG. Amino acid sequence: CASSPKGDQP. The CDR3 reads in full as CASSPKGDQPQYF. This sequence joins TRBV18 and TRBJ2-3; no definite D call. Read coverage stops 3 residues before the CDR3 terminus; the germline J gene supplies the remainder. Germline V gene data show CDR1 as KGHSH and CDR2 as LQKENI. CDR3 length equals 13 residues.

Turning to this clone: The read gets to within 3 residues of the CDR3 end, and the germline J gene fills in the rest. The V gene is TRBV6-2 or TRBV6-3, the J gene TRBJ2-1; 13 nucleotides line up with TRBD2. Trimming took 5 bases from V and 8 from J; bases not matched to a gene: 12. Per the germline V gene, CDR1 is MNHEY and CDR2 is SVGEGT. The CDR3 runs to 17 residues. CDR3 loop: CASSQGLAGWGFDEQFF. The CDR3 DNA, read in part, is TGTGCCAGCAGTCAGGGACTAGCGGGATGGGGGTTCGATGAG.

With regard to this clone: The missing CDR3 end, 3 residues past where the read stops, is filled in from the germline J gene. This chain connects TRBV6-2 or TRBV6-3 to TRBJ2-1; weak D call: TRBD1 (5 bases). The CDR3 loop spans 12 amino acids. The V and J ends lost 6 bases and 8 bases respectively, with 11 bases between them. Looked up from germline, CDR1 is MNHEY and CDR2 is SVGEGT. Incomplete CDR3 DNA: TGTGCCAGCAGCACCCAAGGGGATGAG. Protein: CASSTQGDE. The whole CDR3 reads CASSTQGDEQFF.

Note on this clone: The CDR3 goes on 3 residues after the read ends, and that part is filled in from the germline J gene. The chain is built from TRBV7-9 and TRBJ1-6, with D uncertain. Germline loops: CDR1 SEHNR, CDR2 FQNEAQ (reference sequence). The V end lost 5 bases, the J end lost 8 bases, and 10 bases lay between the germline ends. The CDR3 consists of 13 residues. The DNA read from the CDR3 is TGTGCCAGCAGCGCCCGCCAGGATTCACCC. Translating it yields CASSARQDSP. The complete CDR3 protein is CASSARQDSPLHF.

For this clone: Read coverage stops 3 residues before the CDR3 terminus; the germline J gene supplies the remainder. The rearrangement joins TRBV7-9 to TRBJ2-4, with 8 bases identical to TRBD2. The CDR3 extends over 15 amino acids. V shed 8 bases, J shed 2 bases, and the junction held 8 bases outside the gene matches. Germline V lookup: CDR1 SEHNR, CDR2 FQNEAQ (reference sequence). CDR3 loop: CASSRGGGTKNIQYF. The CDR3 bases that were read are TGTGCCAGCTCTCGGGGGGGCGGAACCAAAAACATT.

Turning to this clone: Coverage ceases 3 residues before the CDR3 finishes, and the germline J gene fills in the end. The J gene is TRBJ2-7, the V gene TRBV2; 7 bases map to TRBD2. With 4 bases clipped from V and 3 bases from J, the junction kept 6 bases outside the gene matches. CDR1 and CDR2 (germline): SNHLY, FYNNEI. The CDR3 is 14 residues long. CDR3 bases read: TGTGCCAGCAGTGTTCAGCGGGGAAACTACGAG. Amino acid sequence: CASSVQRGNYE. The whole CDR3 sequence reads CASSVQRGNYEQYF.

Partial CDR3 DNA: TGTGCCAGTAGTAGAACAGGGGGCCGGACTGAA. It is translated as CASSRTGGRTE. In full, the CDR3 is CASSRTGGRTEAFF. The rearrangement uses TRBV19 and TRBJ1-1, with 9 bases lining up with TRBD1. Read coverage stops 3 residues before the CDR3 terminus; the germline J gene supplies the remainder. V shed 4 bases and J 5 bases; nucleotides not matched to a gene: 5. The CDR3 runs 14 residues. The V gene's germline CDR1 is LNHDA and CDR2 SQIVND (reference sequence).

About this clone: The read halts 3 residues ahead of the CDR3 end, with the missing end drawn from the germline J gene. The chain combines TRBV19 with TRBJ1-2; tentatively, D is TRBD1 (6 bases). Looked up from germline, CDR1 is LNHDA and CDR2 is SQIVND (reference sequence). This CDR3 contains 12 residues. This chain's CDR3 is CASSLGGDTYTF. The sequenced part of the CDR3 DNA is TGTGCCAGTAGCTTAGGGGGGGATACC.

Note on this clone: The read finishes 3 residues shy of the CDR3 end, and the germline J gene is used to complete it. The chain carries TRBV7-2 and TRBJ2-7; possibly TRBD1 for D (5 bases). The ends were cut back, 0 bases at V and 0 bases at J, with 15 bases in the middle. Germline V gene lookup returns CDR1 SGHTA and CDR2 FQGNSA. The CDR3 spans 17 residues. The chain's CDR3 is CASSLASTGSNSYEQYF. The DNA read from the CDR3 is TGTGCCAGCAGCTTAGCTAGCACAGGATCAAACTCCTACGAG.

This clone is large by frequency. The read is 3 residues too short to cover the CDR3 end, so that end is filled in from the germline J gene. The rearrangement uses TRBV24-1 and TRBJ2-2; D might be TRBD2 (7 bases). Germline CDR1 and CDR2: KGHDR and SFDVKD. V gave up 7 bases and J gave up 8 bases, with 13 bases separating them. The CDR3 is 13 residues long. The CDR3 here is CATSLGGPGELFF. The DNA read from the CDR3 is TGTGCCACCAGCCTGGGGGGGCCGGGGGAG.